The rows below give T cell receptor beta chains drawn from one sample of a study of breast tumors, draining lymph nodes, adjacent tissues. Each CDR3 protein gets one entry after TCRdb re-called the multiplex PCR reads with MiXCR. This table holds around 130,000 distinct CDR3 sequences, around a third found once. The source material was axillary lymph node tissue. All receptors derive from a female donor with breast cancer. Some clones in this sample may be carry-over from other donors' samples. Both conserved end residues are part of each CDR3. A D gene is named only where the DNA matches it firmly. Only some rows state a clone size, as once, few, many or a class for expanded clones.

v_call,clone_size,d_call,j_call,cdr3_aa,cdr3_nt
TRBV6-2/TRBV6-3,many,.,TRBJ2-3,CASSPFRGYTDTQYF,TGTGCCAGCAGCCCCTTTAGGGGTTACACAGATACGCAGTATTTT
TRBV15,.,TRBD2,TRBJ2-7,CATSYAAGDYEQYF,TGTGCCACCAGCTATGCAGCGGGGGACTACGAGCAGTACTTC
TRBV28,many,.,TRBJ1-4,CASSLPGKLFF,TGTGCCAGCAGTTTACCGGGGAAACTGTTTTTT
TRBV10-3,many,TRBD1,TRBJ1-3,CAISGGQGQWNTIYF,TGTGCCATCAGCGGCGGACAGGGTCAGTGGAACACCATATATTTT
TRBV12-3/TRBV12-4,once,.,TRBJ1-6,CASSLLGLGSYNSPLHF,TGTGCCAGCAGTTTGCTGGGACTAGGCTCCTATAATTCACCCCTCCACTTT
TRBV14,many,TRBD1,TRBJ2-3,CASSSNRGSTQYF,TGTGCCAGCAGCTCAAACAGGGGAAGCACACAGTATTTT
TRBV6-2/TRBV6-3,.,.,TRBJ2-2,CASGKGVITGEPFF,TGTGCCAGCGGCAAGGGGGTAATCACCGGGGAGCCGTTTTTT
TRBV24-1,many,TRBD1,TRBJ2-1,CATSEGQGNEQFF,TGTGCCACCAGTGAGGGACAGGGTAATGAGCAGTTCTTC
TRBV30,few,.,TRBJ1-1,CAWSSEGGTEAFF,TGTGCCTGGAGTTCAGAGGGCGGCACTGAAGCTTTCTTT
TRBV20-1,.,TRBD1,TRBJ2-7,CSARVRDRGYEQYF,TGCAGTGCTAGAGTTCGGGACAGGGGGTACGAGCAGTACTTC
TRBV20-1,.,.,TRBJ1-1,CSASTGSPEAFF,TGCAGTGCTAGCACGGGGTCCCCTGAAGCTTTCTTT
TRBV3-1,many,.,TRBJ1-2,CASSQVVNYGYTF,TGTGCCAGCAGCCAAGTTGTTAACTATGGCTACACCTTC
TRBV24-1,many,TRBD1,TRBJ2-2,CATSDAGQGETGELFF,TGTGCCACCAGTGATGCGGGACAGGGGGAAACCGGGGAGCTGTTTTTT
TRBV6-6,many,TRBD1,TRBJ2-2,CASNTGTANTGELFF,TGTGCCAGCAATACCGGGACAGCGAACACCGGGGAGCTGTTTTTT
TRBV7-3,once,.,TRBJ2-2,CASSRTTSGELFF,TGTGCCAGCAGCCGTACGACTAGCGGGGAGCTGTTTTTT
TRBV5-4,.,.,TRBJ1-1,CASSLVEGLSEAFF,TGTGCCAGCAGCTTGGTGGAGGGGTTGAGTGAAGCTTTCTTT
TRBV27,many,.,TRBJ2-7,CASSFDRPGLYEQYF,TGTGCCAGCAGTTTTGATCGGCCTGGTCTCTACGAGCAGTACTTC
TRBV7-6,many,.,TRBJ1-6,CASSLRGSYNSPLHF,TGTGCCAGCAGCTTAAGGGGCTCCTATAATTCACCCCTCCACTTT
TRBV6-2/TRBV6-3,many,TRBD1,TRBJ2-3,CACTRTGGTDTQYF,TGTGCCTGCACACGGACAGGGGGGACAGATACGCAGTATTTT
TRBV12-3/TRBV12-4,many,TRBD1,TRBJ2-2,CASGQGQKNTGELFF,TGTGCCAGCGGCCAGGGACAGAAAAACACCGGGGAGCTGTTTTTT
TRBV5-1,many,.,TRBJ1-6,CASSLGLSDSPLHF,TGCGCCAGCAGCTTGGGCCTATCCGATTCACCCCTCCACTTT
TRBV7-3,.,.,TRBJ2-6,CAIYSFYICSARDFSSGANVLTF,.
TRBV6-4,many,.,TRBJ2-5,CASSHSPGAETQYF,TGTGCCAGCAGTCACTCGCCGGGGGCAGAGACCCAGTACTTC
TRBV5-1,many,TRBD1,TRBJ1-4,CASRKAGTENEKLFF,TGCGCCAGCAGGAAAGCCGGGACAGAAAATGAAAAACTGTTTTTT
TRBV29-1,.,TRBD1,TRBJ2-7,CSVAGLGLGRPGQGIHEQYF,TGCAGCGTTGCCGGACTCGGGTTAGGGAGACCGGGACAGGGTATCCACGAGCAGTACTTC
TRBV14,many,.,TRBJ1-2,CASSPGYYGYTF,TGTGCCAGCAGCCCGGGCTACTATGGCTACACCTTC
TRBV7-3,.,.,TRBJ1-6,CASSRGGPDRRYNSPLHF,TGTGCCAGCAGCCGAGGAGGGCCTGACAGGAGGTATAATTCACCCCTCCACTTT
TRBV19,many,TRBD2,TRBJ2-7,CASSISGLAGTYEQYF,TGTGCCAGTAGTATTTCCGGCCTAGCGGGTACCTACGAGCAGTACTTC
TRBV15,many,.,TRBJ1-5,CATSRDLTGHQPQHF,TGTGCCACCAGCAGAGACCTGACAGGACATCAGCCCCAGCATTTT
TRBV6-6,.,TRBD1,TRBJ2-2,CASSYRGRDTGELFF,TGTGCCAGCAGTTACAGGGGGCGCGACACCGGGGAGCTGTTTTTT
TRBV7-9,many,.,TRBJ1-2,CASSFAYLANYGYTF,TGTGCCAGCAGCTTTGCATACCTCGCTAACTATGGCTACACCTTC
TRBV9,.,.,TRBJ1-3,CASSATAQGSGNTIYF,TGTGCCAGCAGCGCCACCGCTCAGGGATCTGGAAACACCATATATTTT
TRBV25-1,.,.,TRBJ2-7,CASRASGVLPWEQYF,TGTGCCAGCAGAGCCTCGGGAGTACTACCTTGGGAGCAGTACTTC
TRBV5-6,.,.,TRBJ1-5,CASSLRLGSNQPQHF,TGTGCCAGCAGCTTAAGATTAGGAAGCAATCAGCCCCAGCATTTT
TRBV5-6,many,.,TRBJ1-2,CASSLGGGSLYGYTF,TGTGCCAGCAGCTTGGGGGGCGGCAGCTTATATGGCTACACCTTC
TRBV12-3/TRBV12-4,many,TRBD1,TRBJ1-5,CASSRSQGEQPQHF,TGTGCCAGCAGCAGATCACAGGGGGAGCAGCCCCAGCATTTT
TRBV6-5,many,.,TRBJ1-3,CASSYDNSGNTIYF,TGTGCCAGCAGTTACGACAACTCTGGAAACACCATATATTTT
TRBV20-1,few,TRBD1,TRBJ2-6,CSATWTGGTEAF,TGCAGTGCTACATGGACAGGGGGCACTGAAGCTTTC
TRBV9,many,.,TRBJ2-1,CASSADNRAYNEQFF,TGTGCCAGCAGCGCAGACAATCGGGCCTACAATGAGCAGTTCTTC
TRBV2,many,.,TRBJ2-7,CASSSDRFYEQYF,TGTGCCAGCAGTAGTGACAGGTTCTACGAGCAGTACTTC
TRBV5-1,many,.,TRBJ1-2,CASSPILDGPSNYGYTF,TGCGCCAGCAGCCCAATCTTAGACGGTCCTAGTAACTATGGCTACACCTTC
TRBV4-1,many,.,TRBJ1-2,CASSKSGQITGYGYTF,TGCGCCAGCAGCAAAAGCGGACAGATAACGGGGTATGGCTACACCTTC